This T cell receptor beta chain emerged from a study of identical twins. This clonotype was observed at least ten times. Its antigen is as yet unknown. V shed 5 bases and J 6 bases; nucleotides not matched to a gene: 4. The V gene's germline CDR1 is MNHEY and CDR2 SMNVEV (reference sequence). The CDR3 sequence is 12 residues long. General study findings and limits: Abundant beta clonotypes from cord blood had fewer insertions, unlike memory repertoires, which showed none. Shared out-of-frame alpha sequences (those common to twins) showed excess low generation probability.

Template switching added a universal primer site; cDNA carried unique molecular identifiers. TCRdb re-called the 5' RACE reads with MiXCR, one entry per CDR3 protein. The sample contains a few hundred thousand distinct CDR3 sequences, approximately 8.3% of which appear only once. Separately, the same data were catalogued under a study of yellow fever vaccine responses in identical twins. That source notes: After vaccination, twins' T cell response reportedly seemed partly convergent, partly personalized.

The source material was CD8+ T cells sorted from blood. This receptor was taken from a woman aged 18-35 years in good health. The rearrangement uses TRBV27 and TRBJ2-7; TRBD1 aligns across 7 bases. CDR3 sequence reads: CASSEQGSEQYF. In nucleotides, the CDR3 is TGTGCCAGCAGTGAACAGGGGAGCGAGCAGTACTTC.